Following are 14 T cell receptor beta chains from one sample sequenced in a study of blood T cell repertoires in COVID-19. The protocol was immunoSEQ multiplex PCR, while the TCRdb copy is restricted to in-frame clones and leaves out a portion. The sample contains a few hundred thousand clones, just under 90% of which appear only once. The sequencing input was PBMCs or T cells enriched from blood (not recorded which). All receptors come from a woman in her forties or fifties who had been exposed to COVID-19.

The CDR3 loop reads CASSVGDWQGALTF. The CDR3 DNA sequence: TGTGCCAGCAGCGTAGGGGACTGGCAGGGGGCTCTGACCTTC. This chain uses TRBV9 with TRBJ1-2, with 8 bases that match TRBD1. Germline trimming cut 0 bases from V and 14 bases from J; bases unmatched to any gene: 12. Looked up from germline, CDR1 is SGDLS and CDR2 is YYNGEE. There are 14 residues in the CDR3.

The CDR3 loop reads CASSWRGLSSYNSPLHF. The CDR3, as DNA: TGCGCCAGCAGCTGGCGTGGGCTCAGCTCCTATAATTCACCCCTCCACTTT. The chain couples TRBV5-1 to TRBJ1-6; D is ambiguous. Germline CDR1 is SGHRS and CDR2 is YFSETQ. This CDR3 has 17 residues. Deletions cut 3 bases from V and 0 bases from J, with 13 bases between.

This clone appeared once. This sequence joins TRBV18 and TRBJ2-2, with 9 bases fitting TRBD1. CDR1 is KGHSH, CDR2 LQKENI, per germline. The CDR3 is made up of 16 amino acids. J was trimmed by 6 bases and V by 6 bases; bases with no gene match: 11. CDR3 region: CASSLRPGTGSGELFF. In DNA form, the CDR3 reads TGTGCCAGCTCCCTACGACCCGGGACAGGGTCCGGGGAGCTGTTTTTT.

The chain links TRBV19 to TRBJ1-5; perhaps TRBD1 as D (5 bases). V lost 6 bases to trimming and J lost 1 base, with 19 bases between them. The CDR3 has 17 residues. Germline CDR1 and CDR2: LNHDA and SQIVND (reference sequence). The CDR3 region has the DNA TGTGCCAGTAGGGGGCGTCTGGACACCCGCAGCAATCAGCCCCAGCATTTT. As protein: CASRGRLDTRSNQPQHF.

The chain joins TRBV7-6 to TRBJ2-3, with 7 bases identical to TRBD2. Germline assignment: CDR1 SGHVS and CDR2 FNYEAQ. Trimming at V came to 0 bases and at J to 1 base, leaving 4 bases not matched to a gene. The CDR3 extends over 16 amino acids. The CDR3 DNA sequence: TGTGCCAGCAGCTTAGCCCTAGGGAGGGGCACAGATACGCAGTATTTT. Its protein is CASSLALGRGTDTQYF.

This chain connects TRBV4-1 to TRBJ1-6; D unclear. Germline assignment: CDR1 MGHRA and CDR2 YSYEKL. The CDR3 is 15 amino acids. V was clipped by 5 bases and J by 7 bases, with 15 bases between them. The CDR3 nucleotides are TGCGCCAGCAGCTCCCCGCGGTACGAAAATTCACCCCTCCACTTT. Translation gives CASSSPRYENSPLHF.

This clone turned up a few times. This chain links TRBV28 with TRBJ1-2; D is undetermined. The V gene's germline CDR1 is MDHEN and CDR2 SYDVKM. The CDR3 extends over 14 amino acids. Trimming shortened V by 11 bases and J by 2 bases, and 18 bases separated the two germline ends. CDR3 region: CASCPGLENYGYTF. DNA for the CDR3: TGTGCCTCGTGCCCCGGTTTGGAGAACTATGGCTACACCTTC.

This chain links TRBV29-1 with TRBJ2-7; TRBD1 is a possible D gene (6 bases). The V gene lost 4 bases and the J gene lost 3 bases, with 10 bases spanning the gap. The CDR3 covers 12 residues. Germline lookup yields CDR1 SQVTM and CDR2 ANQGSEA. CDR3 loop: CSVVGHGYEQYF. DNA of the CDR3: TGCAGCGTTGTGGGACACGGCTACGAGCAGTACTTC.

V is TRBV4-2 and J is TRBJ2-1; 9 bases match TRBD2. V lost 4 bases, J lost 4 bases, and 8 bases stayed unmatched. The CDR3 loop spans 16 amino acids. The germline V gene has CDR1 LGHNA and CDR2 YNFKEQ. The CDR3 DNA reads TGTGCCAGCAGCCTAGAAGGTAGCGGGGGTTACAATGAGCAGTTCTTC. It is translated as CASSLEGSGGYNEQFF.

As for this clone: One junction end does not reproduce the germline sequence, and a read error may be involved. V usage is TRBV19 and J usage is TRBJ2-6; perhaps TRBD1 as D (5 bases). Germline loops: CDR1 LNHDA, CDR2 SQIVND (reference sequence). This CDR3 is built from 15 residues. The CDR3 loop reads CASRIDSSGANVLTF. Here the CDR3 DNA reads TGTGCCAGTAGGATAGACAGCTCTGGGGCCAACGTCCTGACTTTC. The full variable domain, completed using reference TRBV19 and TRBJ2-6, is DGGITQSPKYLFRKEGQNVTLSCEQNLNHDAMYWYRQDPGQGLRLIYYSQIVNDFQKGDIAEGYSVSREKKESFPLTVTSAQKNPTAFYLCASRIDSSGANVLTFGAGSRLTVL.

The chain employs TRBV9 and TRBJ1-2; D not resolved. The V end was cut by 3 bases, the J end by 0 bases, with 15 bases between. There are 16 residues in the CDR3. In germline, CDR1 is SGDLS, CDR2 YYNGEE. CDR3 sequence: CASSARPGAPNYGYTF. In DNA, the CDR3 is TGTGCCAGCAGCGCTCGTCCGGGAGCACCTAACTATGGCTACACCTTC.

This rearrangement joins TRBV2 to TRBJ2-1; 8 positions agree with TRBD2. V was clipped by 7 bases and J by 7 bases; unmatched bases: 15. Germline V gene sequence: CDR1 SNHLY, CDR2 FYNNEI. CDR3 length: 16 residues. In DNA, the CDR3 is TGTGCCAGCACCCCTATGGGAGCGGGGGTTTATAATGAGCAGTTCTTC. Translation: CASTPMGAGVYNEQFF.

The chain has TRBV7-9 and TRBJ1-2; D gene ambiguous. The CDR3 covers 13 residues. CDR1 is SEHNR and CDR2 is FQNEAQ in the germline V gene (reference sequence). The V and J ends lost 0 bases and 7 bases respectively, with 9 bases between them. In DNA form, the CDR3 reads TGTGCCAGCAGCTTAGCAGGAGGAGGTGGCTACACCTTC. Translated, it gives CASSLAGGGGYTF.

The chain joins TRBV12-5 to TRBJ1-1; D remains unclear. Germline loops: CDR1 LGHNT, CDR2 FRNRAP. Trimming shortened V by 2 bases and J by 0 bases, and 19 bases separated the two germline ends. This CDR3 comprises 18 residues. The CDR3 sequence is CASGLNLGATVLNTEAFF. DNA for the CDR3: TGTGCTAGTGGTTTGAATCTCGGAGCAACTGTTCTGAACACTGAAGCTTTCTTT. Filled out from reference TRBV12-5 and TRBJ1-1, the complete variable domain reads DARVTQTPRHKVTEMGQEVTMRCQPILGHNTVFWYRQTMMQGLELLAYFRNRAPLDDSGMPKDRFSAEMPDATLATLKIQPSEPRDSAVYFCASGLNLGATVLNTEAFFGQGTRLTVV.